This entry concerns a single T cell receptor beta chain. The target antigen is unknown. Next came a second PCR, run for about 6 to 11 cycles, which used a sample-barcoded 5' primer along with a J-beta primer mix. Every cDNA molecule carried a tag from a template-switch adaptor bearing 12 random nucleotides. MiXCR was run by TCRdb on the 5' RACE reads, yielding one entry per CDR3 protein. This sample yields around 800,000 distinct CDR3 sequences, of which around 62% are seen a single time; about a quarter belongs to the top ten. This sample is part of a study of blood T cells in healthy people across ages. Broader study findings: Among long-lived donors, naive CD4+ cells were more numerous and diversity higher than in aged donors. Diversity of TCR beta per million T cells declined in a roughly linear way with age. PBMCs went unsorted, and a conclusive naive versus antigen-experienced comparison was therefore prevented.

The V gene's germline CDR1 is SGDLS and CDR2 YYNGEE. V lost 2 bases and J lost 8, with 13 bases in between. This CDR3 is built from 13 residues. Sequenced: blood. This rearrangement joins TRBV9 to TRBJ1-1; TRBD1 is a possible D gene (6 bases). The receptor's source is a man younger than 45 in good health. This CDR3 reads CASSVKDRGEAFF. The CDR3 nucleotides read TGTGCCAGCAGCGTGAAGGATAGGGGGGAAGCTTTCTTT.